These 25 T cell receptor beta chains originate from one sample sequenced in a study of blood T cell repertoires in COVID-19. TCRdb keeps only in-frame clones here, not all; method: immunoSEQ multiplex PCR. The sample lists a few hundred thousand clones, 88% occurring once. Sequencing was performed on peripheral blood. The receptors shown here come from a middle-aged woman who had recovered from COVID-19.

The CDR3 protein is CASSPRDRGPNQPQHF. The DNA for the CDR3 is TGTGCCAGCAGCCCCCGGGACAGGGGCCCCAATCAGCCCCAGCATTTT. This sequence joins TRBV5-6 and TRBJ1-5, with TRBD1 matching 10 bases. CDR3 length: 16 amino acids. Germline V gene sequence: CDR1 SGHDT, CDR2 YYEEEE. With 4 bases clipped from V and 3 bases from J, the junction kept 7 bases outside the gene matches.

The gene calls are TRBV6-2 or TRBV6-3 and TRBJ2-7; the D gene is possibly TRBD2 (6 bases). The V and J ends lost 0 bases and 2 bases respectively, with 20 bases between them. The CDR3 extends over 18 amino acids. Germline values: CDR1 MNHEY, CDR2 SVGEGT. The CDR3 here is CASSYSMDPGLPTYEQYF. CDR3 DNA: TGTGCCAGCAGTTACTCGATGGACCCGGGACTGCCTACCTACGAGCAGTACTTC.

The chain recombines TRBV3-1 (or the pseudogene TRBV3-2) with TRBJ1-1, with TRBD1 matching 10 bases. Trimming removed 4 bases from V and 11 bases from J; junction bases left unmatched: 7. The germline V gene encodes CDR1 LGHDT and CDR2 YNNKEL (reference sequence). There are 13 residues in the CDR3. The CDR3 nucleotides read TGTGCCAGCAGCCCAGGACAGGGGGGACCTGCTTTCTTT. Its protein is CASSPGQGGPAFF.

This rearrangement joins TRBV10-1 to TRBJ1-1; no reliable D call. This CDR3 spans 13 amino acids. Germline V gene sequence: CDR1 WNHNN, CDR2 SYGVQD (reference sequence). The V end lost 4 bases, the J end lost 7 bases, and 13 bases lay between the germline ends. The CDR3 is CASSVRERGEAFF. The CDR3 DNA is TGCGCCAGCAGTGTTCGAGAGAGAGGTGAAGCTTTCTTT.

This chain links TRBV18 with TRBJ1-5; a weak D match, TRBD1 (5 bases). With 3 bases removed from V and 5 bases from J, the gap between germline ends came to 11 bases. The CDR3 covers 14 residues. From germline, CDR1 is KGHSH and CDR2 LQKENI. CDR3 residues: CASSPGGSHQPQHF. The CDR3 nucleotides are TGTGCCAGCTCACCGGGGGGGAGCCATCAGCCCCAGCATTTT.

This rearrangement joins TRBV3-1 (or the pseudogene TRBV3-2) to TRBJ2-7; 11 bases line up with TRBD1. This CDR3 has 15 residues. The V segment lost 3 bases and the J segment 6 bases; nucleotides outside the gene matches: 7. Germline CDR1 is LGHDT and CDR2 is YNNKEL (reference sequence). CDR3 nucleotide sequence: TGTGCCAGCAGCCACCCAATGGGGACAGGGGGCGAGCAGTACTTC. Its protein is CASSHPMGTGGEQYF.

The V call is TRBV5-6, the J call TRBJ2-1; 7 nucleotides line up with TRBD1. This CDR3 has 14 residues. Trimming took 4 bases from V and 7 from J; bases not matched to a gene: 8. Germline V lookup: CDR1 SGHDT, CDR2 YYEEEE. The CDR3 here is CASSPDRVRNEQFF. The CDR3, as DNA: TGTGCCAGCAGCCCCGACAGGGTCAGGAATGAGCAGTTCTTC.

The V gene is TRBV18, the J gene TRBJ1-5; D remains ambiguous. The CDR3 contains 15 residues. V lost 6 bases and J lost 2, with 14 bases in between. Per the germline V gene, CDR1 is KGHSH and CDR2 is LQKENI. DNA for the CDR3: TGTGCCAGCTCGACAACGGAGGCAGGCAATCAGCCCCAGCATTTT. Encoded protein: CASSTTEAGNQPQHF.

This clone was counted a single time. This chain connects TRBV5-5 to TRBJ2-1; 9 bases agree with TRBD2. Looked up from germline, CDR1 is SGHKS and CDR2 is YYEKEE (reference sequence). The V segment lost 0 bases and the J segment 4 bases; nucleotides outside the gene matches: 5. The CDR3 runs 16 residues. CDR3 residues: CASSLGASGTYNEQFF. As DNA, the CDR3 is TGTGCCAGCAGCTTGGGGGCTAGCGGGACTTACAATGAGCAGTTCTTC.

CDR3 sequence reads: CASSYPLAQGTDTQYF. The DNA for the CDR3 is TGTGCCAGCAGTTACCCGCTAGCCCAGGGGACAGATACGCAGTATTTT. The chain has TRBV6-2 or TRBV6-3 and TRBJ2-3; a possible D gene is TRBD1 (6 bases). From germline, CDR1 is MNHEY and CDR2 SVGEGT. V lost 2 bases to trimming and J lost 3 bases, with 15 bases between them. The length of the CDR3 is 16 residues.

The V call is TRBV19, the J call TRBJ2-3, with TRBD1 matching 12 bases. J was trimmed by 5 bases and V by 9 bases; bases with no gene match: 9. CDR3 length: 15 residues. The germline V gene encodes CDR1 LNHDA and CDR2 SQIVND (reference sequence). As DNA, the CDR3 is TGTGCCAGCGGGGACAGGGGGCAGGGTGTAGATACGCAGTATTTT. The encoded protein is CASGDRGQGVDTQYF. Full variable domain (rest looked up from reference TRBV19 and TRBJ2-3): DGGITQSPKYLFRKEGQNVTLSCEQNLNHDAMYWYRQDPGQGLRLIYYSQIVNDFQKGDIAEGYSVSREKKESFPLTVTSAQKNPTAFYLCASGDRGQGVDTQYFGPGTRLTVL.

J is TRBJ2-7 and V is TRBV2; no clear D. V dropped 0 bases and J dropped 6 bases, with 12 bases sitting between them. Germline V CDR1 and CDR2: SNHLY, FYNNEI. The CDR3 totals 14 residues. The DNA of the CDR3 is TGTGCCAGCAGTGAAGCCCCAGATCGTCCCGAGCAGTACGTC. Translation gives CASSEAPDRPEQYV.

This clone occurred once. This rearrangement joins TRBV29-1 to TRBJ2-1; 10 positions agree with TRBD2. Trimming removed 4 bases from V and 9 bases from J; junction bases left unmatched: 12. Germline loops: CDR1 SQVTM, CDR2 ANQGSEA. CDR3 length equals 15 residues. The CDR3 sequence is CSVAPASGRGPEQFF. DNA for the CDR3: TGCAGCGTTGCCCCCGCTAGCGGGAGAGGGCCTGAGCAGTTCTTC.

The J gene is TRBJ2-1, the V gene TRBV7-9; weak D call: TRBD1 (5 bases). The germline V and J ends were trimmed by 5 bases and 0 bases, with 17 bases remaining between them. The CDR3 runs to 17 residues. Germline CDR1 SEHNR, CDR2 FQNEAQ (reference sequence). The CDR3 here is CASSRWGALSSYNEQFF. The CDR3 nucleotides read TGTGCCAGCAGCCGTTGGGGCGCTCTCAGCTCCTACAATGAGCAGTTCTTC.

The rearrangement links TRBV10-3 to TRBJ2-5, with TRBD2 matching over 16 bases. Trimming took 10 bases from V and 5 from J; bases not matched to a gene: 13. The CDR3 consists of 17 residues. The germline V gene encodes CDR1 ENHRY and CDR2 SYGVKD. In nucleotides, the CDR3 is TGTGCCACGTCCACCGGGACTAGCGGGAGGGGGGGGGAGACCCAGTACTTC. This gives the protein CATSTGTSGRGGETQYF.

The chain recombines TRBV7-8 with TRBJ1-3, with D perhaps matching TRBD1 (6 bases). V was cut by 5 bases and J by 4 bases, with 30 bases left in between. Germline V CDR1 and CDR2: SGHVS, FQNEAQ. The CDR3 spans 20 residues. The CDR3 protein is CASSPAGVGGAGRIGNTIYF. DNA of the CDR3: TGTGCCAGCAGCCCCGCCGGGGTGGGGGGGGCAGGGAGGATAGGAAACACCATATATTTT.

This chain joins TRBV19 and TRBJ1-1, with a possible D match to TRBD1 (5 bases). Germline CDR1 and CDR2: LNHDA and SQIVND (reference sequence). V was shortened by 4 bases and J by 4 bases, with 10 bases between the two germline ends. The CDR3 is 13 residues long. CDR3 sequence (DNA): TGTGCCAGTAGTAGGCAGGGCGCCACTGAAGCTTTCTTT. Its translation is CASSRQGATEAFF.

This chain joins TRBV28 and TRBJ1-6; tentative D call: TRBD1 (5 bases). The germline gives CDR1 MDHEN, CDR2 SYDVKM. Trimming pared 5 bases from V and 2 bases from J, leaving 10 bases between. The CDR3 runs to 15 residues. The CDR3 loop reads CASSTRQTYNSPLHF. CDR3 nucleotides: TGTGCCAGCAGTACCCGACAGACCTATAATTCACCCCTCCACTTT.

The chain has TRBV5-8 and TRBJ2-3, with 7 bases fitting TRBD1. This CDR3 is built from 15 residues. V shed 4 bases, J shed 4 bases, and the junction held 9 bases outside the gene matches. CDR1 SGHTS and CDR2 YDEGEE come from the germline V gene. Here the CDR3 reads CASSREYRGADTQYF. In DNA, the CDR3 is TGTGCCAGCAGCCGAGAATACAGGGGCGCAGATACGCAGTATTTT. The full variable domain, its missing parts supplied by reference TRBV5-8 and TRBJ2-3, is EAGVTQSPTHLIKTRGQQATLRCSPISGHTSVYWYQQALGLGLQFLLWYDEGEERNRGNFPPRFSGRQFPNYSSELNVNALELEDSALYLCASSREYRGADTQYFGPGTRLTVL.

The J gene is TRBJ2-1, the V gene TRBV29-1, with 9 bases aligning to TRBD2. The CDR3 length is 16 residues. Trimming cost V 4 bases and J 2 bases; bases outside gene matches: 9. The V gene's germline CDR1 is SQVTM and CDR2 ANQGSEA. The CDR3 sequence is CSVVTLAGPPYNEQFF. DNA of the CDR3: TGCAGCGTTGTGACCCTAGCGGGACCCCCCTACAATGAGCAGTTCTTC.

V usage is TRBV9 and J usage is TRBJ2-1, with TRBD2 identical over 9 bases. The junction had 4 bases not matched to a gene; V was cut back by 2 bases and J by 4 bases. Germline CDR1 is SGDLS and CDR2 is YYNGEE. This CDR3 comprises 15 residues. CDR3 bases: TGTGCCAGCAGCGTTAAGGCGGGAGGGTACAATGAGCAGTTCTTC. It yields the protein CASSVKAGGYNEQFF.

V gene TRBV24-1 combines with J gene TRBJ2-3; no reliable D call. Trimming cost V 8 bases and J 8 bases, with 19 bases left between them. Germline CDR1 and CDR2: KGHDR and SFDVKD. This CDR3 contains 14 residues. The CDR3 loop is CATTSIVESATQYF. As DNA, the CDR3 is TGTGCCACCACCTCAATCGTGGAGTCCGCTACGCAGTATTTT.

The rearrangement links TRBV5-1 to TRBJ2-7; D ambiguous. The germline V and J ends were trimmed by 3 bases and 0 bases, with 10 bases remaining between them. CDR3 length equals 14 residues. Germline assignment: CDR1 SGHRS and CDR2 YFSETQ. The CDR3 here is CASSSQTLSYEQYF. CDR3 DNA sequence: TGCGCCAGCAGCTCACAGACACTCTCCTACGAGCAGTACTTC.

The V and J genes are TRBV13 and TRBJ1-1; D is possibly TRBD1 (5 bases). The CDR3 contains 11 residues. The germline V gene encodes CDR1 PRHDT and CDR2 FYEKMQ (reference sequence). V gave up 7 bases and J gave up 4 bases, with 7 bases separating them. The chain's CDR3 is CASTGFTEAFF. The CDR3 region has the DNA TGTGCCAGCACAGGGTTCACTGAAGCTTTCTTT.

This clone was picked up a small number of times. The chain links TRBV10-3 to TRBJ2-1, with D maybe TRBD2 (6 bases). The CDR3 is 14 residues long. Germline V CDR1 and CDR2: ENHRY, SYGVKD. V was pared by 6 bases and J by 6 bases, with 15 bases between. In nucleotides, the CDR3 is TGTGCCATCAGCCGGGAGCCCCCCGCCAATGAGCAGTTCTTC. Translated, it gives CAISREPPANEQFF.